This paragraph reports one T cell receptor (beta chain). This entry belongs to a study of blood T cell repertoires in COVID-19. Looking at the study overall: The study drew acute and convalescent COVID-19 samples from the United States, Italy and Spain. T cells, B-cell-depleted T cells, or PBMCs supplied cDNA or gDNA.

The CDR3 spans 16 residues. Per germline, CDR1 SEHNR and CDR2 FQNEAQ (reference sequence). V dropped 3 bases and J dropped 6; count of bases not matched to a gene: 5. Original handling: For nucleated cells, counts were estimated from reference gene primer amplification. TCRdb's table, derived via immunoSEQ multiplex PCR, lists solely in-frame clones and lacks some. V, J and clone size are taken as reported in that table, and D and trimming were inferred from the DNA itself. Counted here are a few hundred thousand clones, 70% to 90% occurring once; the ten biggest clones make up 3% to 3.5%. This TCR came from a man in his late teens or twenties with active or convalescent COVID-19. Sequences were obtained from peripheral blood. The V gene is TRBV7-9, the J gene TRBJ2-3, with 14 bases matching TRBD2. CDR3 sequence (DNA): TGTGCCAGCAGCTTTAGGGGACTAGCGGGAGTGGATACGCAGTATTTT. It translates to CASSFRGLAGVDTQYF.